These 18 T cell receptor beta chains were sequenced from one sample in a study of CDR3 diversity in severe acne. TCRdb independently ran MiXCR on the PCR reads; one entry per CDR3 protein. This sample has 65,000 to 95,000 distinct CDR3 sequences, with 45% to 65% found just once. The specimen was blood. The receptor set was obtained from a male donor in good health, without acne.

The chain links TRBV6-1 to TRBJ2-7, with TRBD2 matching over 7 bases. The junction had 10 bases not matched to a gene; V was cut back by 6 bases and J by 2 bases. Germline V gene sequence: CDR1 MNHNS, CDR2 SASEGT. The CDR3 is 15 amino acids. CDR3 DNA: TGTGCCAGCAGGGCCCTAGCGGTCGCTGCCTACGAGCAGTACTTC. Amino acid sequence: CASRALAVAAYEQYF.

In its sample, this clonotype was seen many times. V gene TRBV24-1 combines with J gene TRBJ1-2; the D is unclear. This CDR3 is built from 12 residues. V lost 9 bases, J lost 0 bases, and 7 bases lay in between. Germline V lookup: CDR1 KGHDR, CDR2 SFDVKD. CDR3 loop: CATGTPNYGYTF. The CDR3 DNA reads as TGTGCCACCGGAACACCTAACTATGGCTACACCTTC.

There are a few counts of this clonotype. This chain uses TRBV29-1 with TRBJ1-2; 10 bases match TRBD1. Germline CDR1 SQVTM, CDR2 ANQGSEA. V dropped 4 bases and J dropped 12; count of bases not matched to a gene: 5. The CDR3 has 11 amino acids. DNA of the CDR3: TGCAGCGTTGCCGACAGGGGGCGTCACACCTTC. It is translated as CSVADRGRHTF.

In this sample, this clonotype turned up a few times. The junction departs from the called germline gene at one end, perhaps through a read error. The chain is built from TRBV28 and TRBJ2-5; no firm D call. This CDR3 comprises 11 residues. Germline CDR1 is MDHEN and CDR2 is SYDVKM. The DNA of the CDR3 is TGTGCCAGCAGTCTATGGGGGACCCAGTACTTC. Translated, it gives CASSLWGTQYF.

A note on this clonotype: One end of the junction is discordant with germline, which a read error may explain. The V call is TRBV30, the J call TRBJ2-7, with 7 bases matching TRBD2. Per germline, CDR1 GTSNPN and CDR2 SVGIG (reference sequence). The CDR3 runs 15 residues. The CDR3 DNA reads TGCGCCTGGCGAAAGGCGGGGGTTCAATCCTACGAGCAGTACTTC. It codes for CAWRKAGVQSYEQYF.

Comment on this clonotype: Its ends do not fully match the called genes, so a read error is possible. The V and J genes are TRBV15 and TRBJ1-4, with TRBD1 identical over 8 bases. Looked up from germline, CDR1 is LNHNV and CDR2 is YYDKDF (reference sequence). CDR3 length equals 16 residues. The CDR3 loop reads CATSRDAQGANERLFF. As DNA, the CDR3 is TGTGCCACCAGCAGAGATGCTCAGGGGGCTAATGAAAGACTGTTTTTT.

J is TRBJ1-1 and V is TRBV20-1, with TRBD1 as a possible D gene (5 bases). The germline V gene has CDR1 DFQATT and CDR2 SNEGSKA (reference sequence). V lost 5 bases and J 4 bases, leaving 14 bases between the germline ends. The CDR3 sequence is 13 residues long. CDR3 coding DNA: TGCAGTGCTGGGGGGACCCAGGGCACTGAAGCTTTCTTT. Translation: CSAGGTQGTEAFF.

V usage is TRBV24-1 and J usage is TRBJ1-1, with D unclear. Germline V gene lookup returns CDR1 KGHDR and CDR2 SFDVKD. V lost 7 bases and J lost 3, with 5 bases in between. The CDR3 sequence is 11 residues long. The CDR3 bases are TGTGCCACCAGGCTGGACACTGAAGCTTTCTTT. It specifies CATRLDTEAFF.

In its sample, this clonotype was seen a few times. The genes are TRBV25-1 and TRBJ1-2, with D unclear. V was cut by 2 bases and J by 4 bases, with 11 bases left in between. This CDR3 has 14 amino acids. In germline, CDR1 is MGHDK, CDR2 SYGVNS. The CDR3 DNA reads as TGTGCCAGCAGTGAACTGTGGGGAGGCTATGGCTACACCTTC. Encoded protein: CASSELWGGYGYTF.

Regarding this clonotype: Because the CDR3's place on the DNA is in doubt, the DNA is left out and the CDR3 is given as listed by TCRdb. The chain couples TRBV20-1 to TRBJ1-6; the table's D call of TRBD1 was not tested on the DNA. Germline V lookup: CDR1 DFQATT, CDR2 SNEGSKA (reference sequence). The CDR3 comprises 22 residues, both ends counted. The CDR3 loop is CSALQETYGYTFGSGTRSPLHF.

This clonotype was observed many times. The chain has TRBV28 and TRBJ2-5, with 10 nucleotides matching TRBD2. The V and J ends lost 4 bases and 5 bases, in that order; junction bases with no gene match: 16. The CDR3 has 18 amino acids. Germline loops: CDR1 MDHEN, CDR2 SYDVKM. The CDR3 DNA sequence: TGTGCCAGCAGTTCCGGCCGGGGTAGCGGGAGGCGGGCGGAGACCCAGTACTTC. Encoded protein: CASSSGRGSGRRAETQYF.

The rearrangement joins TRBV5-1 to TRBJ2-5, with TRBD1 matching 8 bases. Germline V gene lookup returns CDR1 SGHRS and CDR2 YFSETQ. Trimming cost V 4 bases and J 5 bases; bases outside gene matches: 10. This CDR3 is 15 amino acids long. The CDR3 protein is CASSEPTGVGETQYF. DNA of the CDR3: TGCGCCAGCAGCGAACCGACAGGGGTTGGGGAGACCCAGTACTTC.

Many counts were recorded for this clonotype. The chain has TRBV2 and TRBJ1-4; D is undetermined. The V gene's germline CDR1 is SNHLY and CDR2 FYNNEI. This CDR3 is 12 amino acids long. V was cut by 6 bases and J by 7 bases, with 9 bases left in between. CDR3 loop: CASSPWGEKLFF. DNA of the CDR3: TGTGCCAGCAGCCCCTGGGGTGAAAAACTGTTTTTT.

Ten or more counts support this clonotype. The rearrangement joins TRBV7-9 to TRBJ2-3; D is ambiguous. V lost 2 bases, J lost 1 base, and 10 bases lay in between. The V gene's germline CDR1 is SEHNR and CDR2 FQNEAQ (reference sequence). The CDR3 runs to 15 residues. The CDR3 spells CASSLSLGRTDTQYF. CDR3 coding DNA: TGTGCCAGCAGCTTAAGTCTCGGCCGCACAGATACGCAGTATTTT.

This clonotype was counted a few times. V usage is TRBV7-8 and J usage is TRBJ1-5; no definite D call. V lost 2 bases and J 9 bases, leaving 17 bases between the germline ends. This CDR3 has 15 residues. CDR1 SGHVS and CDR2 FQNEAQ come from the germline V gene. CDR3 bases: TGTGCCAGCAGCTTACCCGGGGAAGTTAGTTCGCCCCAGCATTTT. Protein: CASSLPGEVSSPQHF.

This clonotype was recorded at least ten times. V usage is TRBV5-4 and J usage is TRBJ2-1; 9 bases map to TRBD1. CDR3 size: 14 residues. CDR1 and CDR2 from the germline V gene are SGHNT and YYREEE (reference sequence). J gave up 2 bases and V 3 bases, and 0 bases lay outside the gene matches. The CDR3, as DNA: TGTGCCAGCAGCTGGGACAGGGCCTACAATGAGCAGTTCTTC. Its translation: CASSWDRAYNEQFF.

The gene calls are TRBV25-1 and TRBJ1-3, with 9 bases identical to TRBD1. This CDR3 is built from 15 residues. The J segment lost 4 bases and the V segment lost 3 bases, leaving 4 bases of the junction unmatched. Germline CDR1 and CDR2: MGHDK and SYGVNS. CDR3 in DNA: TGTGCCAGCAGTGACGGACAGGGGACCGGAAACACCATATATTTT. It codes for CASSDGQGTGNTIYF.

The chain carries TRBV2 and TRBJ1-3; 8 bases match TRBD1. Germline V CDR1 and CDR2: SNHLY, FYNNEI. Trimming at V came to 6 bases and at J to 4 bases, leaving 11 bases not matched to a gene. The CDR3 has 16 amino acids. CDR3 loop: CASREASTGGGNTIYF. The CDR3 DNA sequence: TGTGCCAGCAGGGAGGCGAGCACAGGGGGAGGAAACACCATATATTTT.